A selection of T cell receptor beta chains follows, all from one sample in a study of blood T cell repertoires in COVID-19. Assay: immunoSEQ multiplex PCR; the TCRdb copy retains only in-frame clones and omits some. The sample records about 140,000 clones, approximately 90% being singletons. The source material was peripheral blood. The source of these receptors is a woman between 45 and 60 years old with acute or convalescent COVID-19. CDR3s include the opening cysteine and the closing phenylalanine or tryptophan. Fields, in order: J gene, clone size, V gene, D gene, CDR3 protein, CDR3 DNA. A D gene is named only where the DNA matches it firmly. Rows may omit the clone size; those that give it use once, few, many or a size class.

TRBJ1-2,NA,TRBV11-2,TRBD1,CASSLTGVNYGYTF,TGTGCCAGCAGCCTGACAGGGGTTAACTATGGCTACACCTTC
TRBJ2-5,NA,TRBV24-1,TRBD1,CATSDRQGQTQYF,TGTGCCACCAGTGATCGACAGGGACAGACCCAGTACTTC
TRBJ2-7,NA,TRBV5-1,TRBD2,CASSYSGGDSYEQYF,TGCGCCAGCAGCTATAGCGGGGGGGACTCCTACGAGCAGTACTTC
TRBJ1-1,NA,TRBV9,TRBD1,CASTRTGNEAFF,TGTGCCAGCACCAGGACAGGTAACGAAGCTTTCTTT
TRBJ2-5,NA,TRBV21-1,NA,CASSTGRARETQYF,TGTGCCAGCAGCACAGGGAGGGCTCGGGAGACCCAGTACTTC
TRBJ1-2,NA,TRBV7-2,NA,CASSLGPRDYGYTF,TGTGCCAGCAGCTTAGGGCCCAGGGACTATGGCTACACCTTC
TRBJ1-2,NA,TRBV30,NA,CAWSGARERAYTF,TGTGCCTGGAGTGGAGCCAGGGAAAGGGCCTACACCTTC
TRBJ2-7,NA,TRBV30,NA,CAWNPGTRVEQYF,TGTGCCTGGAATCCCGGGACAAGGGTCGAGCAGTACTTC
TRBJ1-3,NA,TRBV5-1,TRBD1,CASSANALGQGADTIYF,TGCGCCAGCAGCGCGAATGCTCTGGGACAGGGGGCCGACACCATATATTTT
TRBJ2-5,NA,TRBV11-2,NA,CASSLGQQETQYF,TGTGCCAGCAGCTTAGGACAACAAGAGACCCAGTACTTC
TRBJ2-7,NA,TRBV11-3,NA,CASSFSESYEQYF,TGTGCCAGCAGCTTCAGTGAATCCTACGAGCAGTACTTC
TRBJ1-4,NA,TRBV2,TRBD1,CARSGGTNEKLFF,TGTGCCAGGTCAGGGGGCACTAATGAAAAACTGTTTTTT
TRBJ1-2,few,TRBV24-1,NA,CATSDSTPTGGYTF,TGTGCCACCAGTGATTCGACACCTACGGGGGGCTACACCTTC
TRBJ2-7,NA,TRBV5-5,NA,CASSPGGGIYEQYF,TGTGCCAGCAGCCCGGGGGGCGGAATCTACGAGCAGTACTTC
TRBJ2-2,once,TRBV9,TRBD1,CASSVRTGEGTGELFF,TGTGCCAGCAGCGTTCGGACAGGGGAGGGGACCGGGGAGCTGTTTTTT
TRBJ1-1,NA,TRBV5-4,NA,CASSRMGAANTEAFF,TGTGCCAGCAGCCGAATGGGGGCAGCCAACACTGAAGCTTTCTTT